This T cell receptor (beta chain) was found in a study of blood T cells in healthy people across ages. Across the whole study: About one barcoded beta molecule per two T cells came from capture by template switching.

Donation came from healthy Caucasian individuals in Russia who were aged about 6 to 95. Each sample gave at least 6.5 million isolated PBMCs. PCR was performed a second time for roughly 7 to 12 cycles using a sample-barcoded 5' primer and a J-beta primer mix. TCRdb re-analysed the 5' RACE reads in MiXCR, keeping a single row per CDR3 protein. The table shows 1,300,000 or so distinct CDR3 sequences, with roughly 60% occurring only once. What was sequenced was blood. The origin of this receptor is a man between 18 and 29 years old in good health.

The CDR3 spells CASSLARPYEQYF. Written as DNA, the CDR3 is TGTGCCAGCAGCTTAGCAAGGCCCTACGAGCAGTACTTC. The genes are TRBV7-2 and TRBJ2-7; D is undetermined. V lost 0 bases and J 2 bases, leaving 5 bases between the germline ends. There are 13 residues in the CDR3. Looked up from germline, CDR1 is SGHTA and CDR2 is FQGNSA.